Listed below are T cell receptor beta chains from one sample, sequenced in a study of CD8 T cells in Susac syndrome. Each CDR3 protein gets one entry after TCRdb re-called the immunoSEQ multiplex PCR reads with MiXCR. The top ten hold 0.45% to 0.65% of the sample, which has some 140,000 distinct CDR3 sequences, roughly 80% seen once. Sequenced material: CD8+ T cells from PBMCs. These receptors came from a human donor with multiple sclerosis. The CDR3 runs from the conserved cysteine through the conserved F or W. The D gene is left open where the match is weak. Expanded clones are given a class, and other clones once, few, many or no size at all.

J gene,CDR3 length,V gene,clone size,D gene,CDR3 protein,CDR3 DNA
TRBJ1-5,13,TRBV6-5,few,-,CASSYYGGQPQHF,TGTGCCAGCAGTTACTACGGGGGTCAGCCCCAGCATTTT
TRBJ2-7,15,TRBV5-4,-,-,CASSSPGALPYEQYF,TGTGCCAGCAGCTCGCCAGGAGCGTTACCCTACGAGCAGTACTTC
TRBJ1-4,15,TRBV12-3/TRBV12-4,-,-,CASSPRTATNEKLFF,TGTGCCAGCAGTCCCCGGACAGCAACTAATGAAAAACTGTTTTTT
TRBJ2-4,18,TRBV4-3,few,TRBD2,CASSQDQVGGEAKNIQYF,TGCGCCAGCAGCCAAGATCAAGTGGGGGGGGAGGCCAAAAACATTCAGTACTTC
TRBJ2-2,13,TRBV6-6,-,-,CAVGGSNTGELFF,TGTGCCGTGGGGGGATCGAACACCGGGGAGCTGTTTTTT
TRBJ2-5,16,TRBV5-4,few,TRBD1,CASSLGQGGWRETQYF,TGTGCCAGCAGCTTGGGACAGGGTGGGTGGCGAGAGACCCAGTACTTC
TRBJ2-1,16,TRBV7-9,-,TRBD1,CASSLLTGESGNEQFF,TGTGCCAGCAGCTTACTGACAGGGGAGTCGGGCAATGAGCAGTTCTTC
TRBJ2-1,15,TRBV4-1,-,-,CASSLGERGANEQFF,TGCGCCAGCAGCCTGGGAGAGAGAGGAGCCAATGAGCAGTTCTTC
TRBJ1-1,14,TRBV27,-,TRBD1,CASSYNRGSTEAFF,TGTGCCAGCAGTTATAACAGGGGGAGCACTGAAGCTTTCTTT
TRBJ2-1,15,TRBV2,once,-,CASSEFPGSYNEQFF,TGTGCCAGCAGTGAATTTCCAGGGTCTTACAATGAGCAGTTCTTC
TRBJ2-5,15,TRBV27,-,-,CASSRSRTAKETQYF,TGTGCCAGCAGTAGGAGCCGGACAGCCAAAGAGACCCAGTACTTC